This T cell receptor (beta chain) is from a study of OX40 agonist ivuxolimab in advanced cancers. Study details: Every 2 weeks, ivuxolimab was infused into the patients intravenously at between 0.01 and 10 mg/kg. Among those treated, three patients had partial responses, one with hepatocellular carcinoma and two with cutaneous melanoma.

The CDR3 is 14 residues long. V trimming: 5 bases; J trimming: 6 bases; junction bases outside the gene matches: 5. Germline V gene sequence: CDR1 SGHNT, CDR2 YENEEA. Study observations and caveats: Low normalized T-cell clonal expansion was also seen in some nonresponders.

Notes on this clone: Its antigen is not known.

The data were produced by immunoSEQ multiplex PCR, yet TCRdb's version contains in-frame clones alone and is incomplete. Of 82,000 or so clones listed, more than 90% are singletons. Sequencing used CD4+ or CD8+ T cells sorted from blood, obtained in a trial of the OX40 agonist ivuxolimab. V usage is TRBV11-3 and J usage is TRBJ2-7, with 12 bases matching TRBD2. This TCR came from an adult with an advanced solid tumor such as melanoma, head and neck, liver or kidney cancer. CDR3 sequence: CASSPRLAGVEQYF. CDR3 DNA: TGTGCCAGCAGCCCCCGACTAGCGGGAGTCGAGCAGTACTTC. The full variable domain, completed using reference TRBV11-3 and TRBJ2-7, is EAGVVQSPRYKIIEKKQPVAFWCNPISGHNTLYWYLQNLGQGPELLIRYENEEAVDDSQLPKDRFSAERLKGVDSTLKIQPAELGDSAVYLCASSPRLAGVEQYFGPGTRLTVT.